The 28 T cell receptor beta chains presented below share a single source sample, sequenced in a study of T cells in Graves' hyperthyroidism and ophthalmopathy. Regions amplified from RNA transcripts were the TCR beta CDR3 regions. First-round RT-PCR with HTBI primers amplified the TCR CDR3 region. TCRdb reanalysed the multiplex PCR reads using MiXCR and keeps one entry per CDR3 protein. The sample lists 500,000 to 650,000 distinct CDR3 sequences; 14% were seen once. The sample taken for sequencing was blood. These receptors came from a woman aged 35 to 49 with Graves' hyperthyroidism.

The rearrangement uses TRBV9 and TRBJ2-7; the match to TRBD1 covers 8 bases. The germline CDR1 and CDR2 sequences are SGDLS and YYNGEE. The CDR3 has 14 residues. The trim removed 2 bases at V and 1 base at J, leaving 2 bases unmatched. CDR3: CASSVGQASYEQYF. The CDR3 coding sequence is TGTGCCAGCAGCGTGGGACAGGCTTCCTACGAGCAGTACTTC.

There are many counts of this clonotype. The chain is built from TRBV9 and TRBJ2-5; weak D call: TRBD1 (6 bases). Trimming stripped 4 bases from V and 1 base from J, with 17 bases between. Germline V gene data show CDR1 as SGDLS and CDR2 as YYNGEE. CDR3 length equals 16 residues. The CDR3 DNA sequence: TGTGCCAGCAGCCATTCGGACAGTATGGGCCAAGAGACCCAGTACTTC. This encodes CASSHSDSMGQETQYF.

At least ten counts were recorded for this clonotype. The chain joins TRBV7-9 to TRBJ2-5; D call uncertain. CDR3 length equals 14 residues. Per germline, CDR1 SEHNR and CDR2 FQNEAQ (reference sequence). V was clipped by 2 bases and J by 5 bases, with 12 bases between them. The CDR3 DNA is TGTGCCAGCAGCTTACGGGCACTACCGGAGACCCAGTACTTC. Translated, it gives CASSLRALPETQYF. The whole variable domain, remainder taken from reference TRBV7-9 and TRBJ2-5, is DTGVSQNPRHKITKRGQNVTFRCDPISEHNRLYWYRQTLGQGPEFLTYFQNEAQLEKSRLLSDRFSAERPKGSFSTLEIQRTEQGDSAMYLCASSLRALPETQYFGPGTRLLVL.

This clonotype was detected many times. The chain combines TRBV13 with TRBJ1-2; 9 nucleotides match TRBD1. The CDR3 covers 15 residues. CDR1 and CDR2 from the germline V gene are PRHDT and FYEKMQ (reference sequence). J lost 4 bases, V lost 5 bases, and 8 bases had no gene match. In DNA, the CDR3 is TGTGCCAGCAGCATTCGACAGGGGGGGAGCTATGGCTACACCTTC. Translated, it gives CASSIRQGGSYGYTF.

The sample holds a few counts of this clonotype. V gene TRBV6-1 combines with J gene TRBJ1-6; no firm D call. This CDR3 is built from 14 residues. The germline gives CDR1 MNHNS, CDR2 SASEGT. Trimming stripped 6 bases from V and 4 bases from J, with 10 bases between. The CDR3 spells CASRGARYNSPLHF. The DNA for the CDR3 is TGTGCCAGCAGAGGCGCCCGGTATAATTCACCCCTCCACTTT.

This clonotype was observed at least ten times. The gene calls are TRBV5-1 and TRBJ2-7; 7 positions match TRBD2. From germline, CDR1 is SGHRS and CDR2 YFSETQ. Germline trimming cut 4 bases from V and 2 bases from J; bases unmatched to any gene: 6. The CDR3 sequence is 14 residues long. The CDR3 region is CASSAGTTAYEQYF. DNA of the CDR3: TGCGCCAGCAGCGCCGGGACTACCGCCTACGAGCAGTACTTC.

This clonotype was seen ten or more times. The CDR3 here is CASSEAGGQGGLNTEAFF. The CDR3 DNA follows: TGTGCCAGCAGTGAAGCCGGGGGGCAGGGTGGCCTCAACACTGAAGCTTTCTTT. The chain combines TRBV2 with TRBJ1-1, with a tentative D call TRBD1 (6 bases). The V gene lost 0 bases and the J gene lost 2 bases, with 19 bases spanning the gap. There are 18 residues in the CDR3. The germline V gene has CDR1 SNHLY and CDR2 FYNNEI.

This clonotype has more than one count but fewer than ten. The rearrangement joins TRBV14 to TRBJ2-6; possibly TRBD1 for D (5 bases). V gave up 0 bases and J gave up 4 bases, with 7 bases separating them. The CDR3 has 15 residues. The germline V gene has CDR1 SGHDN and CDR2 FVKESK. The CDR3 loop reads CASSQEGLGANVLTF. The DNA of the CDR3 is TGTGCCAGCAGCCAAGAGGGGCTCGGGGCCAACGTCCTGACTTTC.

This clonotype was seen ten or more times. The V call is TRBV6-6, the J call TRBJ2-1; D is undetermined. V lost 2 bases to trimming and J lost 0 bases, with 11 bases between them. This CDR3 has 16 amino acids. Germline CDR1 and CDR2: MNHNY and SVGAGI (reference sequence). CDR3 sequence: CASSYRGPSSYNEQFF. Written as DNA, the CDR3 is TGTGCCAGCAGTTACCGTGGCCCGAGCTCCTACAATGAGCAGTTCTTC.

There are many counts of this clonotype. The chain couples TRBV7-3 to TRBJ2-1; the D gene is possibly TRBD2 (6 bases). The CDR3 length is 11 residues. Germline V CDR1 and CDR2: SGHTA, FQGTGA. Trimming stripped 4 bases from V and 11 bases from J, with 9 bases between. CDR3 sequence reads: CASSSGLKQFF. CDR3 coding DNA: TGTGCCAGCAGCTCCGGACTAAAGCAGTTCTTC.

The chain carries TRBV3-1 and TRBJ2-7, with TRBD2 identical over 9 bases. The CDR3 is made up of 19 amino acids. J was trimmed by 4 bases and V by 1 base; bases with no gene match: 17. Per the germline V gene, CDR1 is LGHDT and CDR2 is YNNKEL (reference sequence). The DNA for the CDR3 is TGTGCCAGCAGCCAAGTTGACAAACTAAGTCCAGCGGGAGGTTACGAGCAGTACTTC. Its translation: CASSQVDKLSPAGGYEQYF.

This clonotype came up many times. The gene calls are TRBV27 and TRBJ1-5; no definite D call. The V and J ends lost 5 bases and 6 bases respectively, with 11 bases between them. Per germline, CDR1 MNHEY and CDR2 SMNVEV (reference sequence). The CDR3 totals 13 residues. CDR3 in DNA: TGTGCCAGCAGTCTGACGTGGGGTCAGCCCCAGCATTTT. Its protein is CASSLTWGQPQHF.

This clonotype appeared a few times. The chain carries TRBV19 and TRBJ1-2; D gene ambiguous. Germline V gene sequence: CDR1 LNHDA, CDR2 SQIVND (reference sequence). The CDR3 runs 15 residues. Trimming took 5 bases from V and 3 from J, leaving 16 bases between them. CDR3 DNA sequence: TGTGCCAGTAGTCGAAAGGACTCCTCGGACTATGGCTACACCTTC. Translation gives CASSRKDSSDYGYTF.

This clonotype was counted at least ten times. V usage is TRBV18 and J usage is TRBJ1-2; 8 bases match TRBD1. CDR1 is KGHSH, CDR2 LQKENI, per germline. V shed 2 bases and J 2 bases; nucleotides not matched to a gene: 1. CDR3 size: 14 residues. CDR3 amino acids: CASSPNRGNYGYTF. For the CDR3, the DNA is TGTGCCAGCTCACCAAACAGGGGGAACTATGGCTACACCTTC. The full variable domain, rest sourced from reference TRBV18 and TRBJ1-2, is NAGVMQNPRHLVRRRGQEARLRCSPMKGHSHVYWYRQLPEEGLKFMVYLQKENIIDESGMPKERFSAEFPKEGPSILRIQQVVRGDSAAYFCASSPNRGNYGYTFGSGTRLTVV.

This clonotype was seen more than once but under ten times. The chain couples TRBV5-8 to TRBJ1-5, with D perhaps matching TRBD1 (5 bases). V lost 4 bases, J lost 7 bases, and 24 bases lay in between. Looked up from germline, CDR1 is SGHTS and CDR2 is YDEGEE. This CDR3 has 17 amino acids. For the CDR3, the DNA is TGTGCCAGCAGCCCAGCTCGGGCCTCCAAAGGGGTACAGCCCCAGCATTTT. It encodes CASSPARASKGVQPQHF.

V is TRBV20-1 and J is TRBJ2-7; TRBD1 aligns across 9 bases. Germline trimming cut 6 bases from V and 4 bases from J; bases unmatched to any gene: 7. Germline V gene sequence: CDR1 DFQATT, CDR2 SNEGSKA (reference sequence). The CDR3 covers 13 residues. CDR3 bases: TGCAGTGCACCGGACAGGGGCCCATACGAGCAGTACTTC. It translates to CSAPDRGPYEQYF.

This clonotype occurred many times. The rearrangement uses TRBV29-1 and TRBJ2-7; 8 nucleotides align to TRBD1. Germline V gene sequence: CDR1 SQVTM, CDR2 ANQGSEA. V gave up 5 bases and J gave up 0 bases; unmatched junction bases: 6. The CDR3 totals 14 residues. CDR3 loop: CSVKGQANSYEQYF. CDR3 sequence (DNA): TGCAGCGTTAAGGGACAGGCTAACTCCTACGAGCAGTACTTC.

This clonotype was found many times. V and J are TRBV7-9 and TRBJ1-5; 9 bases fit TRBD1. CDR3 length equals 15 residues. Germline V gene sequence: CDR1 SEHNR, CDR2 FQNEAQ (reference sequence). V lost 1 base to trimming and J lost 4 bases; unmatched junction nucleotides: 2. DNA for the CDR3: TGTGCCAGCAGCTTAGGTGGACAGGGGAATCAGCCCCAGCATTTT. It is translated as CASSLGGQGNQPQHF.

At least ten counts were recorded for this clonotype. This chain joins TRBV6-1 and TRBJ2-5; a possible D gene is TRBD1 (5 bases). V lost 11 bases and J 2 bases, leaving 12 bases between the germline ends. Looked up from germline, CDR1 is MNHNS and CDR2 is SASEGT. CDR3 size: 12 residues. The CDR3 nucleotides read TGTGCCGGACGACAGAATCAAGAGACCCAGTACTTC. This codes for CAGRQNQETQYF.

This clonotype was found many times. The chain is built from TRBV7-9 and TRBJ2-1; 7 bases align to TRBD1. CDR3 length equals 16 residues. V lost 5 bases, J lost 0 bases, and 7 bases stayed unmatched. Germline V gene lookup returns CDR1 SEHNR and CDR2 FQNEAQ (reference sequence). The CDR3, as DNA: TGTGCCAGCAGCCCACAGGGGACCGACTCCTACAATGAGCAGTTCTTC. Translating gives CASSPQGTDSYNEQFF.

This clonotype was recorded many times. The gene calls are TRBV6-1 and TRBJ1-1; weak D call: TRBD1 (5 bases). Germline V lookup: CDR1 MNHNS, CDR2 SASEGT. There are 13 residues in the CDR3. The V gene lost 6 bases and the J gene lost 7 bases, with 15 bases spanning the gap. CDR3 amino acids: CASRSYGGDEAFF. The CDR3, as DNA: TGTGCCAGCAGGTCCTACGGGGGGGATGAAGCTTTCTTT.

The rearrangement links TRBV20-1 to TRBJ1-2, with 9 bases identical to TRBD1. Trimming at V came to 6 bases and at J to 6 bases, leaving 11 bases not matched to a gene. The CDR3 sequence is 14 residues long. Germline V lookup: CDR1 DFQATT, CDR2 SNEGSKA (reference sequence). This chain's CDR3 is CSAAPIRDRDGYTF. The CDR3 DNA reads as TGCAGTGCCGCACCTATCCGGGACAGGGATGGCTACACCTTC.

This chain links TRBV20-1 with TRBJ2-7, with 11 bases fitting TRBD2. CDR1 and CDR2 from the germline V gene are DFQATT and SNEGSKA (reference sequence). The trim removed 2 bases at V and 3 bases at J, leaving 9 bases unmatched. The CDR3 spans 16 residues. CDR3 DNA sequence: TGCAGTGCTAGACCCGGACTAGCGGGTTTTCACTACGAGCAGTACTTC. Protein sequence: CSARPGLAGFHYEQYF.

This clonotype turned up a few times. This chain links TRBV12-3 or TRBV12-4 with TRBJ2-2, with 8 nucleotides matching TRBD1. V shed 6 bases and J 6 bases; nucleotides not matched to a gene: 6. CDR3 length: 14 amino acids. CDR3 sequence: CASSLQGAPGELFF. CDR3 bases: TGTGCCAGCAGCCTCCAGGGGGCACCCGGGGAGCTGTTTTTT.

Ten or more counts support this clonotype. This chain links TRBV11-2 with TRBJ1-2, with D uncertain. CDR1 SGHAT and CDR2 FQNNGV come from the germline V gene. This CDR3 region has 17 residues. V gave up 5 bases and J gave up 6 bases, with 25 bases separating them. CDR3 sequence: CASSLLTDAGWLNGYTF. The DNA for the CDR3 is TGTGCCAGCAGCCTCCTTACCGATGCCGGGTGGCTAAATGGCTACACCTTC. Full variable domain (rest looked up from reference TRBV11-2 and TRBJ1-2): EAGVAQSPRYKIIEKRQSVAFWCNPISGHATLYWYQQILGQGPKLLIQFQNNGVVDDSQLPKDRFSAERLKGVDSTLKIQPAKLEDSAVYLCASSLLTDAGWLNGYTFGSGTRLTVV.

This clonotype was seen only a few times. This may stem from a read error, because a much larger clone lies one nucleotide away. The rearrangement links TRBV3-1 to TRBJ2-7; 13 bases fit TRBD2. Germline trimming cut 4 bases from V and 9 bases from J; bases unmatched to any gene: 9. This CDR3 is 15 amino acids long. Germline V CDR1 and CDR2: LGHDT, YNNKEL (reference sequence). CDR3 nucleotides: TGTGCCAGCAGCCCCAGACTAGCGGGAGGTGAAGGGCAGTACTTC. This translates into CASSPRLAGGEGQYF.

This clonotype has a single count. In nucleotides, the CDR3 is TGTGCCAGCAGTGGACAGATAAGTTACAATGAGCAGTTCTTC. This encodes CASSGQISYNEQFF. This chain joins TRBV25-1 and TRBJ2-1, with D possibly TRBD1 on 5 matching bases. V was pared by 4 bases and J by 4 bases, with 11 bases between. Germline-derived CDR1 and CDR2 are MGHDK and SYGVNS. CDR3 length equals 14 residues.

Ten or more counts support this clonotype. The chain carries TRBV6-1 and TRBJ2-7; 9 bases line up with TRBD2. The CDR3 contains 14 residues. Germline-derived CDR1 and CDR2 are MNHNS and SASEGT. With 5 bases clipped from V and 0 bases from J, the junction kept 2 bases outside the gene matches. As DNA, the CDR3 is TGTGCCAGCAGTAGGACTAGCGACTCCTACGAGCAGTACTTC. Its translation: CASSRTSDSYEQYF.